This T cell receptor beta chain comes out of a study of patients and donors after allogeneic stem cell transplantation. At least ten counts were recorded for this clonotype. Germline V lookup: CDR1 SGDLS, CDR2 YYNGEE. V was pared by 5 bases and J by 1 base, with 3 bases between. The CDR3 consists of 11 residues. TCRdb itself ran the RT-PCR reads through MiXCR, one entry per CDR3 protein. The sample gives about 960,000 distinct CDR3 sequences, about 20% of which show up once; roughly 6.4% is in the top ten. The specimen sequenced was blood, either unsorted or a sorted T cell fraction (not recorded which). This rearrangement joins TRBV9 to TRBJ1-2, with D hard to call. The TCR sequence derives from a human donor who was either an allogeneic HSCT recipient or a stem cell or donor lymphocyte infusion donor (not recorded which). It is not recorded whose cells these are; they may come from a transplant donor. CDR3 sequence reads: CASSVNYGYTF. CDR3 DNA sequence: TGTGCCAGCAGTGTTAACTATGGCTACACCTTC.